This T cell receptor (beta chain) was identified in a study of response to subunit inactivated influenza vaccine. With V trimmed by 7 bases and J by 5 bases, 2 bases remained unmatched. There are 13 residues in the CDR3. CDR1 is SQVTM, CDR2 ANQGSEA, per germline. Study-wide findings and caveats: Authors proposed each seasonal influenza vaccination draws in few new T cells.

From the RT-PCR reads, TCRdb called clonotypes with MiXCR, one entry per CDR3 protein. The table lists 710,000 or so distinct CDR3 sequences, around 14% of them singletons. Of note for this clonotype: The antigen is unknown.

The V call is TRBV29-1, the J call TRBJ2-1, with 13 bases fitting TRBD2. Source: PBMCs from blood, taken 11 to 12 days after vaccination. This clonotype was sampled from a man over 45 who received an inactivated influenza vaccine. CDR3 coding DNA: TGCAGCGCCGGGACTAGCGGGGACAATGAGCAGTTCTTC. It is translated as CSAGTSGDNEQFF.